This T cell receptor beta chain was identified in a study of blood T cell repertoires in COVID-19. The overall study: Both acute and convalescent COVID-19 samples were obtained from the United States, Italy and Spain. The cDNA or gDNA used as material had been derived from T cells, B-cell-depleted T cells, or PBMCs.

Authors' data handling: Researchers report that nucleated cell counts were estimated from reference gene primer amplification. Some clones are missing from TCRdb's copy, which holds only in-frame ones; the method was immunoSEQ multiplex PCR. V and J calls and clone size follow that table, whereas D and trimming were derived from the DNA. This table holds a few hundred thousand clones, around four fifths found once. The germline V gene encodes CDR1 SGDLS and CDR2 YYNGEE. The CDR3 runs to 16 residues. V was pared by 2 bases and J by 4 bases, with 8 bases of the junction left unmatched. The chain links TRBV9 to TRBJ2-3, with 9 bases identical to TRBD2. The sequence was collected from a woman between 45 and 60 years old with active or convalescent COVID-19. Sequenced input: peripheral blood. CDR3 nucleotide sequence: TGTGCCAGCAGCGTTCTGGCGGGAGGGCCCCCAGATACGCAGTATTTT. Translated, it gives CASSVLAGGPPDTQYF.